This T cell receptor (beta chain) was sequenced during a study of cytomegalovirus exposure and HLA in healthy donors. As for the study in general: According to later analysis, the same platform produced the 110 or so validation and under 750 first-cohort repertoires.

The repertoire was sequenced with immunoSEQ multiplex PCR; TCRdb's copy has only in-frame clones and lacks some. The sample has 55,000 to 70,000 clones, roughly 90% seen once. CDR3 size: 15 residues. Germline CDR1 and CDR2: ENHRY and SYGVKD. V gave up 3 bases and J gave up 0 bases, with 11 bases separating them. The chain uses TRBV10-3 and TRBJ2-5, with D tentatively TRBD2 (6 bases). This receptor was taken from a woman in her 30s in good health and CMV-seronegative. Sequencing input: PBMCs. CDR3 in amino acids: CAISESGAYQETQYF. For the CDR3, the DNA is TGTGCCATCAGTGAATCGGGAGCCTACCAAGAGACCCAGTACTTC.